One and the same sample provided the 30 T cell receptor beta chains below, sequenced in a study of metastatic and nonmetastatic thyroid tumors. All patients reached thyroid surgery having received no treatment beforehand. TCRdb re-called the PCR reads via MiXCR. The repertoire consists of around 41,000 clones, with about 3.3% occurring once and the leading ten covering approximately 9.6%. Material: blood. The receptors here all came from a female donor with papillary thyroid cancer or a benign thyroid nodule (not recorded which). Some clones in this sample may be carry-over from other donors' samples.

Note on this clone: No conserved phenylalanine or tryptophan ends this CDR3, so it is likely a read error. Written as DNA, the CDR3 is TGTGCCAGCAGTTTAATCGAAGGCTCTCAGCCCCAGCATTAT. Protein sequence: CASSLIEGSQPQHY. The chain combines TRBV27 with TRBJ1-5, with D hard to call. There are 14 residues in the CDR3. Per germline, CDR1 MNHEY and CDR2 SMNVEV (reference sequence). V dropped 2 bases and J dropped 6 bases, with 11 bases sitting between them.

This clone turned up a few times. This rearrangement joins TRBV7-8 to TRBJ2-5; TRBD1 agrees at 8 bases. V trimming: 1 base; J trimming: 2 bases; junction bases outside the gene matches: 6. The CDR3 totals 16 residues. CDR1 SGHVS and CDR2 FQNEAQ come from the germline V gene. Here the CDR3 reads CASSLGPGQAQETQYF. In nucleotides, the CDR3 is TGTGCCAGCAGCTTAGGACCGGGACAGGCGCAAGAGACCCAGTACTTC.

The V and J genes are TRBV28 and TRBJ1-3; D is uncertain. V lost 1 base and J 3 bases, leaving 10 bases between the germline ends. CDR1 and CDR2 from the germline V gene are MDHEN and SYDVKM. The CDR3 has 15 amino acids. In nucleotides, the CDR3 is TGTGCCAGCAGTTTATACACCTTCCGTGGAAACACCATATATTTT. This encodes CASSLYTFRGNTIYF.

This clone was picked up many times. The chain employs TRBV12-3 or TRBV12-4 and TRBJ2-1; 12 positions agree with TRBD2. The CDR3 runs to 16 residues. V lost 5 bases to trimming and J lost 2 bases; unmatched junction nucleotides: 4. The CDR3: CASSGGTSGPYNEQFF. In DNA form, the CDR3 reads TGTGCCAGCAGTGGCGGGACTAGCGGGCCCTACAATGAGCAGTTCTTC.

A note on this clone: Compared with germline, one end of the junction differs, possibly owing to a read error. The V gene is TRBV6-1, the J gene TRBJ2-1; a possible D gene is TRBD2 (5 bases). The CDR3 has 11 residues. CDR1 MNHNS and CDR2 SASEGT come from the germline V gene. In DNA, the CDR3 is TGTGCCAACGACCGGGGTCGTGAGCAGTTCTTT. Its protein product is CANDRGREQFF.

This clone was detected many times. The chain couples TRBV13 to TRBJ2-5; 11 bases agree with TRBD2. The CDR3 contains 18 residues. J gave up 6 bases and V 0 bases, and 12 bases lay outside the gene matches. Germline CDR1 and CDR2: PRHDT and FYEKMQ (reference sequence). In nucleotides, the CDR3 is TGTGCCAGCAGCTTAGGCCCTTTAGCGGGAGGGTTTGGAAAGACCCAGTACTTC. Translating it yields CASSLGPLAGGFGKTQYF.

This clone was found many times. The rearrangement links TRBV24-1 to TRBJ2-3, with TRBD2 as a possible D gene (6 bases). This CDR3 comprises 15 residues. Germline assignment: CDR1 KGHDR and CDR2 SFDVKD. Deletions cut 3 bases from V and 4 bases from J, with 13 bases between. The CDR3 sequence is CATSDQGGRADTQYF. CDR3 bases: TGTGCCACCAGTGATCAGGGAGGAAGGGCAGATACGCAGTATTTT.

This clone was counted a few times. This sequence joins TRBV6-1 and TRBJ1-1; TRBD1 agrees at 7 bases. The V segment lost 8 bases and the J segment 7 bases; nucleotides outside the gene matches: 4. Germline CDR1 MNHNS, CDR2 SASEGT. This CDR3 comprises 11 residues. The CDR3 DNA reads as TGTGCCAGCCAACAGGGGAGTGAAGCTTTCTTT. Translated, it gives CASQQGSEAFF.

This clone was detected only a few times. The chain recombines TRBV9 with TRBJ2-2, with D possibly being TRBD1 (5 bases). V was trimmed by 4 bases and J by 4 bases, leaving 11 bases between them. Germline V CDR1 and CDR2: SGDLS, YYNGEE. The CDR3 length is 14 residues. The CDR3 here is CASSPQVATGELFF. CDR3 sequence (DNA): TGTGCCAGCAGCCCACAGGTGGCCACCGGGGAGCTGTTTTTT.

This clone was seen repeatedly, ten times or more. The chain joins TRBV5-4 to TRBJ2-7; 8 bases fit TRBD1. The germline CDR1 and CDR2 sequences are SGHNT and YYREEE (reference sequence). J gave up 7 bases and V 4 bases, and 7 bases lay outside the gene matches. This CDR3 is 13 amino acids long. CDR3 amino acids: CASSRDRGGEQYF. Written as DNA, the CDR3 is TGTGCCAGCAGCCGCGACAGGGGAGGTGAGCAGTACTTC.

The table lists this clone with a few counts. A junction boundary mismatches the germline segment, possibly from a read error. The chain joins TRBV2 to TRBJ2-7; D unclear. CDR3 length: 15 amino acids. Germline loops: CDR1 SNHLY, CDR2 FYNNEI. The CDR3 nucleotides read TGTGCCAGCAGCTCCCCCCAAATACTTCCGAGCGAGCAGTATTTC. Translation: CASSSPQILPSEQYF.

This clone was seen ten or more times. V usage is TRBV7-3 and J usage is TRBJ1-2, with D maybe TRBD1 (5 bases). CDR1 SGHTA and CDR2 FQGTGA come from the germline V gene. The V and J ends lost 5 bases and 7 bases respectively, with 14 bases between them. The CDR3 spans 13 residues. The CDR3: CASSLNRGTGYTF. The DNA of the CDR3 is TGTGCCAGCAGCCTCAATCGGGGGACTGGCTACACCTTC.

Only a few counts were recorded for this clone. The chain combines TRBV2 with TRBJ2-1; tentatively, D is TRBD1 or TRBD2 (5 bases each). Trimming pared 5 bases from V and 0 bases from J, leaving 11 bases between. CDR1 SNHLY and CDR2 FYNNEI come from the germline V gene. This CDR3 has 15 amino acids. The CDR3 nucleotides are TGTGCCAGCAGTTGGGACGGAGGCTCCTACAATGAGCAGTTCTTC. Translating gives CASSWDGGSYNEQFF.

The chain employs TRBV6-1 and TRBJ2-7; possibly TRBD2 for D (6 bases). The germline V and J ends were trimmed by 6 bases and 4 bases, with 19 bases remaining between them. Germline CDR1 is MNHNS and CDR2 is SASEGT. The CDR3 is 15 amino acids. DNA for the CDR3: TGTGCCAGCAGAATACCGGGACGCGGGACGTACGAGCAGTACTTC. Translated: CASRIPGRGTYEQYF.

There are many counts of this clone. V and J are TRBV5-1 and TRBJ2-3, with a weak D call TRBD2 (5 bases). V lost 5 bases and J lost 6, with 13 bases in between. Per germline, CDR1 SGHRS and CDR2 YFSETQ. The length of the CDR3 is 13 residues. The CDR3 DNA follows: TGCGCCAGCAGGGACGACGGAGGCGATACGCAGTATTTT. Protein product: CASRDDGGDTQYF.

This clone has a count of ten or more. The chain has TRBV6-1 and TRBJ1-3, with a weak D call TRBD1 (5 bases). The CDR3 runs 14 residues. Trimming cost V 5 bases and J 0 bases, with 8 bases left between them. Germline-derived CDR1 and CDR2 are MNHNS and SASEGT. CDR3 loop: CASSYDSSGNTIYF. The DNA for the CDR3 is TGTGCCAGCAGTTACGACAGCTCTGGAAACACCATATATTTT.

The table lists this clone with a few counts. The V call is TRBV2, the J call TRBJ1-1, with D tentatively TRBD1 (5 bases). From germline, CDR1 is SNHLY and CDR2 FYNNEI. CDR3 length: 13 residues. Trimming took off 6 bases at V and 4 bases at J, with 12 bases between the two ends. In nucleotides, the CDR3 is TGTGCCAGCAGGCGGGGGGAGGGCACTGAAGCTTTCTTT. Amino acid sequence: CASRRGEGTEAFF.

This clone has ten or more counts. The gene calls are TRBV20-1 and TRBJ2-4; 7 bases are shared with TRBD1. The ends lost 3 bases at V and 3 bases at J; junction bases unmatched: 17. Germline CDR1 and CDR2: DFQATT and SNEGSKA (reference sequence). The CDR3 totals 18 residues. The CDR3 region is CSARKDIEQGIDKNIQYF. As DNA, the CDR3 is TGCAGTGCTAGGAAAGATATCGAACAGGGGATCGACAAAAACATTCAGTACTTC.

This clone rates as medium-sized. The chain employs TRBV5-1 and TRBJ2-1; weak D call: TRBD1 (5 bases). Germline lookup yields CDR1 SGHRS and CDR2 YFSETQ. Trimming pared 4 bases from V and 7 bases from J, leaving 15 bases between. This CDR3 is built from 14 residues. The CDR3, as DNA: TGCGCCAGCAGCCCGATCATGGGGCTAAATGAGCAGTTCTTC. This gives the protein CASSPIMGLNEQFF.

Remarks on this clone: A much larger clone is a single base away; this may be a read error. Likely a read error: the CDR3 ends without its conserved phenylalanine or tryptophan. The DNA is omitted, as the CDR3 cannot be located on it reliably, and the CDR3 follows TCRdb's listing. CDR3 loop: CSARRTANTEAFL. This chain links TRBV20-1 with TRBJ1-1. The CDR3 is 13 amino acids in total, end residues counted. The germline gives CDR1 DFQATT, CDR2 SNEGSKA (reference sequence).

At least ten counts were recorded for this clone. V usage is TRBV12-5 and J usage is TRBJ2-2, with TRBD1 matching 8 bases. CDR1 and CDR2 (germline): LGHNT, FRNRAP. The CDR3 totals 14 residues. Trimming took 6 bases from V and 6 from J; bases not matched to a gene: 6. CDR3 DNA sequence: TGTGCTAGTGGACGCTTACAGGGGGCCGGGGAGCTGTTTTTT. Translating it yields CASGRLQGAGELFF. The full variable domain, its missing parts supplied by reference TRBV12-5 and TRBJ2-2, is DARVTQTPRHKVTEMGQEVTMRCQPILGHNTVFWYRQTMMQGLELLAYFRNRAPLDDSGMPKDRFSAEMPDATLATLKIQPSEPRDSAVYFCASGRLQGAGELFFGEGSRLTVL.

This clone was observed many times. The chain has TRBV12-3 or TRBV12-4 and TRBJ1-6; 8 positions agree with TRBD1. The J segment lost 11 bases and the V segment lost 6 bases, leaving 3 bases of the junction unmatched. This CDR3 contains 12 residues. DNA for the CDR3: TGTGCCAGCAGCCGACAGGGGACACCCCTCCACTTT. It encodes CASSRQGTPLHF.

The rearrangement joins TRBV19 to TRBJ2-5, with D possibly matching TRBD2 (6 bases). CDR1 and CDR2 (germline): LNHDA, SQIVND (reference sequence). CDR3 length: 16 residues. The V and J ends lost 1 base and 0 bases respectively, with 12 bases between them. In nucleotides, the CDR3 is TGTGCCAGTAGTATAGGGAGGGGCCGTGACCAAGAGACCCAGTACTTC. Translation gives CASSIGRGRDQETQYF.

This clone appeared many times. Sequence at one end of the junction differs from germline and may be a read error. V is TRBV4-2 and J is TRBJ1-4; D remains ambiguous. The CDR3 has 10 amino acids. In germline, CDR1 is LGHNA, CDR2 YNFKEQ. The CDR3 coding sequence is TGTGCCAGCAGCGGTGAAAAACTGCTTTTT. Its protein product is CASSGEKLLF.

This clone showed up just a few times. The junction departs from the called germline gene at one end, perhaps through a read error. The V gene is TRBV24-1, the J gene TRBJ2-1; D is perhaps TRBD2 (6 bases). The CDR3 consists of 14 residues. The germline CDR1 and CDR2 sequences are KGHDR and SFDVKD. The chain's CDR3 is CASSGNSGNNEQLF. The DNA of the CDR3 is TGTGCCAGCTCCGGGAATAGCGGAAACAATGAGCAGCTCTTC.

The genes are TRBV25-1 and TRBJ1-6; the D gene is possibly TRBD1 (5 bases). The germline V gene has CDR1 MGHDK and CDR2 SYGVNS. The CDR3 runs 14 residues. V dropped 2 bases and J dropped 7 bases, with 9 bases sitting between them. For the CDR3, the DNA is TGTGCCAGCAGTGAACTCGACAGAAATTCACCCCTCCACTTT. Amino acids: CASSELDRNSPLHF.

The chain uses TRBV2 and TRBJ1-5, with D unclear. CDR1 is SNHLY, CDR2 FYNNEI, per germline. The CDR3 sequence is 12 residues long. The V gene lost 4 bases and the J gene lost 4 bases, with 5 bases spanning the gap. CDR3: CASSGENQPQHF. The CDR3 DNA is TGTGCCAGCAGTGGAGAAAATCAGCCCCAGCATTTT.

This clone showed up many times. V and J are TRBV4-2 and TRBJ2-1; D remains unclear. This CDR3 contains 15 residues. The germline V and J ends were trimmed by 0 bases and 1 base, with 7 bases remaining between them. Germline-derived CDR1 and CDR2 are LGHNA and YNFKEQ. The CDR3 spells CASSQDRPSYNEQFF. As DNA, the CDR3 is TGTGCCAGCAGCCAAGATCGCCCGTCCTACAATGAGCAGTTCTTC.

This clone was seen only a few times. The CDR3 protein is CASTEGGGTGNAFF. The CDR3 nucleotides read TGTGCCAGTACTGAGGGAGGGGGGACAGGGAATGCTTTCTTT. V gene TRBV12-3 or TRBV12-4 combines with J gene TRBJ1-1, with 9 bases aligning to TRBD1. Germline trimming cut 9 bases from V and 11 bases from J; bases unmatched to any gene: 16. CDR3 length: 14 amino acids.

This sequence joins TRBV12-5 and TRBJ1-2, with D possibly matching TRBD1 (5 bases). The germline V gene encodes CDR1 LGHNT and CDR2 FRNRAP. The CDR3 is made up of 13 amino acids. Trimming left V 6 bases short and J 8 bases short, with 16 bases between. The CDR3 DNA sequence: TGTGCTAGTGGCCTCATGGGGGGTAGCGGCTACACCTTC. As protein: CASGLMGGSGYTF.